A single sample is the source of the 3 T cell receptor beta chains below, sequenced in a study of blood T cell repertoires in COVID-19. Some clones are missing from TCRdb's copy, which holds only in-frame ones; the method was immunoSEQ multiplex PCR. The sample carries around 68,000 clones, around nine tenths recorded once. Sequences were obtained from peripheral blood. The receptor source for this set is a human donor in a cohort sampled during active COVID-19.

The CDR3 sequence: CATAGGLNTEAFF. As DNA, the CDR3 is TGTGCCACCGCGGGTGGATTGAACACTGAAGCTTTCTTT. The V gene is TRBV24-1, the J gene TRBJ1-1; D not resolved. Germline CDR1 KGHDR, CDR2 SFDVKD. This CDR3 spans 13 amino acids. Trimming removed 9 bases at V and 0 bases at J, with 10 bases between.

This clone was seen only once. The chain joins TRBV7-2 to TRBJ2-5, with 12 bases fitting TRBD2. In germline, CDR1 is SGHTA, CDR2 FQGNSA. Trimming cost V 8 bases and J 5 bases; bases outside gene matches: 9. This CDR3 comprises 15 residues. DNA of the CDR3: TGTGCCAGCTCTCTAGCGGGAGGGCCACCGGAGACCCAGTACTTC. This encodes CASSLAGGPPETQYF.

The chain employs TRBV28 and TRBJ1-5; 7 bases are a match to TRBD1. V dropped 9 bases and J dropped 7; count of bases not matched to a gene: 9. CDR3 length: 13 amino acids. Germline CDR1 MDHEN, CDR2 SYDVKM. In DNA, the CDR3 is TGTGCCAGTATAGACAGGGTTCAACAGCCCCAGCATTTT. The encoded protein is CASIDRVQQPQHF.